These T cell receptor beta chains were read from a single sample in a study of shared clonotypes between healthy human individuals. The data were produced by immunoSEQ multiplex PCR, yet TCRdb's version contains in-frame clones alone and is incomplete. The sample consists of roughly 2.6 million clones, roughly 92% of them appearing once. The sequenced material came from naive CD4+ T cells sorted from blood. The receptors derive from a man aged 18 to 29 in good health. The CDR3 runs from the conserved cysteine through the conserved F or W. The order of the fields is J gene, CDR3 length, V gene, D gene, clone size, CDR3 protein, CDR3 DNA. D genes are given only for firm matches. Clone size is stated in some rows and not others, as once, few, many or a class when expanded.

>TRBJ2-2|16|TRBV19|.|.
CASSLFSGGDTGELFF
TGTGCCAGTAGTCTGTTTAGTGGCGGAGACACCGGGGAGCTGTTTTTT
>TRBJ2-7|19|TRBV28|TRBD2|.
CVSQHTAGGGAGKAYEQYF
TGTGTCAGCCAGCACACAGCTGGGGGAGGGGCGGGGAAAGCCTACGAGCAGTACTTC
>TRBJ2-3|16|TRBV11-1|.|.
CASSLLGRRDTDTQYF
TGTGCCAGCAGCTTACTCGGGCGACGGGACACAGATACGCAGTATTTT
>TRBJ1-1|12|TRBV19|.|.
CASSNFEISWFF
TGTGCCAGTAGTAATTTTGAAATCTCTTGGTTCTTT
>TRBJ1-3|15|TRBV30|TRBD1|.
CAWSQQGTPGNTIYF
TGTGCCTGGAGTCAACAGGGGACACCTGGAAACACCATATATTTT
>TRBJ1-2|15|TRBV18|.|.
CASSPERGAPFGYTF
TGTGCCAGCTCACCAGAGCGGGGGGCCCCGTTTGGCTACACCTTC
>TRBJ1-1|14|TRBV30|.|.
CAWSVLGGNTEAFF
TGTGCCTGGAGCGTCCTGGGGGGGAACACTGAAGCTTTCTTT
>TRBJ1-6|15|TRBV25-1|.|few
CASSGSRVANSPLHF
TGTGCCAGCAGTGGGTCACGAGTAGCCAATTCACCCCTCCACTTT
>TRBJ2-7|11|TRBV2|.|.
CASSSLYEQYF
TGTGCCAGCAGTAGTCTATACGAGCAGTACTTC
>TRBJ1-5|14|TRBV6-4|TRBD1|.
CARGDRGLNQPQHF
TGTGCCAGAGGAGACAGGGGGCTCAATCAGCCCCAGCATTTT
>TRBJ2-1|17|TRBV5-1|TRBD2|.
CASSQGGTSGSYNEQFF
TGCGCCAGCAGCCAGGGGGGGACTAGCGGATCCTACAATGAGCAGTTCTTC
>TRBJ2-2|13|TRBV10-1|.|.
CASQILHDGELFF
TGCGCCAGCCAAATCCTACATGACGGGGAGCTGTTTTTT
>TRBJ1-5|14|TRBV7-2|TRBD1|.
CASSPGQANQPQHF
TGTGCCAGCAGCCCTGGACAGGCCAATCAGCCCCAGCATTTT
>TRBJ2-1|17|TRBV2|.|.
CASSAIYAGHSYNEQFF
TGTGCCAGCAGTGCCATCTACGCAGGACACTCCTACAATGAGCAGTTCTTC
>TRBJ1-5|14|TRBV28|.|.
CASSLRQTNQPQHF
TGTGCCAGCAGTTTGCGGCAGACTAATCAGCCCCAGCATTTT
>TRBJ1-1|13|TRBV5-1|.|.
CASSSSVGTEAFF
TGCGCCAGCAGCTCGTCGGTCGGGACTGAAGCTTTCTTT
>TRBJ2-6|18|TRBV5-1|.|.
CASSPIVTGTSGANVLTF
TGCGCCAGCAGCCCCATAGTAACCGGTACCTCTGGGGCCAACGTCCTGACTTTC
>TRBJ2-5|14|TRBV5-4|TRBD2|.
CASGVSGIQETQYF
TGTGCCAGCGGGGTTAGCGGGATACAAGAGACCCAGTACTTC
>TRBJ2-3|14|TRBV5-4|.|.
CASSLGNRADTQYF
TGTGCCAGCAGCTTGGGTAACAGGGCAGATACGCAGTATTTT
>TRBJ2-1|15|TRBV2|.|.
CASREDGPTSNEQFF
TGTGCCAGCAGGGAAGACGGCCCAACATCCAATGAGCAGTTCTTC
>TRBJ2-5|11|TRBV21-1|.|once
CARTNEETQYF
TGTGCCAGAACAAATGAAGAGACCCAGTACTTC
>TRBJ1-3|15|TRBV6-1|.|.
CASSTEIVSGNTIYF
TGTGCCAGCAGTACGGAGATCGTCTCTGGAAACACCATATATTTT
>TRBJ1-2|13|TRBV5-6|.|.
CASSLGRQDGYTF
TGTGCCAGCAGCTTGGGTCGCCAGGATGGCTACACCTTC
>TRBJ2-3|14|TRBV2|TRBD1|.
CASGGQAAADTQYF
TGTGCCAGCGGAGGACAGGCGGCGGCAGATACGCAGTATTTT
>TRBJ2-1|15|TRBV5-1|TRBD2|few
CASSLALAGYNEQFF
TGCGCCAGCAGCTTGGCTCTAGCGGGGTACAATGAGCAGTTCTTC
>TRBJ1-1|11|TRBV6-6|.|few
CASTQGMDAFF
TGTGCCAGTACCCAGGGAATGGATGCTTTCTTT